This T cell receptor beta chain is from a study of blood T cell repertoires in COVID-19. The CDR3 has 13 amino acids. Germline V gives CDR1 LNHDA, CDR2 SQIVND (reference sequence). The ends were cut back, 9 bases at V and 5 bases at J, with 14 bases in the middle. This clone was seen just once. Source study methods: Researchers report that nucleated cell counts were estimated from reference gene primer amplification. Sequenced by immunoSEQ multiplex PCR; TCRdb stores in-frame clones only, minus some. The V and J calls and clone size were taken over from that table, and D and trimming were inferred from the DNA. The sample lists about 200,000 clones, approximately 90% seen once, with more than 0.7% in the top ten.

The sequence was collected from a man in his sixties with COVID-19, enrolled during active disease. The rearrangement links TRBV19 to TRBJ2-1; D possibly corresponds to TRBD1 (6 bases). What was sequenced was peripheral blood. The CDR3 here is CASGKQGNNEQFF. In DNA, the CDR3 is TGTGCCAGCGGAAAGCAGGGGAACAATGAGCAGTTCTTC.